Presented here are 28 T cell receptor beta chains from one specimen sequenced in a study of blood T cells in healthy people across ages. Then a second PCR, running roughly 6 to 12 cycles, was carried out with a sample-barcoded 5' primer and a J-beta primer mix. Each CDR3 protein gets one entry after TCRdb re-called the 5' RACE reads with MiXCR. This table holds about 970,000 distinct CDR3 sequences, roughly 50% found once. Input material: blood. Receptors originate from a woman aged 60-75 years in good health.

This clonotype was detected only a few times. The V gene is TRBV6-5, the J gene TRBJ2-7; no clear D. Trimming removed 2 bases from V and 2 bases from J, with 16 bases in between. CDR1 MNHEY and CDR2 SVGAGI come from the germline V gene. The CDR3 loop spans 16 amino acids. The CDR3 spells CASSYSVGHTTYEQYF. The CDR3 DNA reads TGTGCCAGCAGTTACAGTGTTGGTCATACCACCTACGAGCAGTACTTC.

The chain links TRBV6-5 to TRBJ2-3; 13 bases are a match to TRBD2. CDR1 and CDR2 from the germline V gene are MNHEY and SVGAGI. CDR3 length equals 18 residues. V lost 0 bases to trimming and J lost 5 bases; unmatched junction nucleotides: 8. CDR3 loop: CASSYSFALAGGGDTQYF. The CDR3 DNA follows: TGTGCCAGCAGTTACTCCTTTGCACTAGCGGGAGGGGGAGATACGCAGTATTTT.

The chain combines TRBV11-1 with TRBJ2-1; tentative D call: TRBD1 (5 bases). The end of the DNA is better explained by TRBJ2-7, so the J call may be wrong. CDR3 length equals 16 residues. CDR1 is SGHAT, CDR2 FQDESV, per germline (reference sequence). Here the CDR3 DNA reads TGTGCCAGCAGCCCCCCAGGGAAAAGCTCCTACAATGAGCAGTACTTC. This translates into CASSPPGKSSYNEQYF.

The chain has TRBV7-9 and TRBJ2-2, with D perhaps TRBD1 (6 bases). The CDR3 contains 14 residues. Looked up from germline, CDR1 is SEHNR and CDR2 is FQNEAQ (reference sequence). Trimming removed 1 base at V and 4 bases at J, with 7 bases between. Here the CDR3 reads CASSLGTVTGELFF. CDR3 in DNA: TGTGCCAGCAGCTTAGGGACAGTCACCGGGGAGCTGTTTTTT.

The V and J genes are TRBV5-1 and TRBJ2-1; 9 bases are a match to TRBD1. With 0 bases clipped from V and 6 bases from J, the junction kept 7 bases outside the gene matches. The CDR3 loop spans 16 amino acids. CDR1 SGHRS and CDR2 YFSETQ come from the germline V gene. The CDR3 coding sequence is TGCGCCAGCAGCTTGGCCGCCGGGACAGGGCTCAATGAGCAGTTCTTC. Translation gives CASSLAAGTGLNEQFF.

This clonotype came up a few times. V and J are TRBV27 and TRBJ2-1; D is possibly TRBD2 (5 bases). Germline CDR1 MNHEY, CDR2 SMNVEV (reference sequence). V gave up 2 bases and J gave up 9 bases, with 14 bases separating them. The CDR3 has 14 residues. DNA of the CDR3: TGTGCCAGCAGTTTAGAGAGAGGGTATAGTGAGCAGTTCTTC. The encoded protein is CASSLERGYSEQFF.

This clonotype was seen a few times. The CDR3 DNA is TGTGCCAGCAGCTTAAGTTCCGCCAGCGCTTATCAGCCCCAGCATTTT. It is translated as CASSLSSASAYQPQHF. The chain is built from TRBV7-2 and TRBJ1-5, with no clear D. Trimming took off 2 bases at V and 5 bases at J, with 16 bases between the two ends. The germline V gene has CDR1 SGHTA and CDR2 FQGNSA. CDR3 length: 16 residues.

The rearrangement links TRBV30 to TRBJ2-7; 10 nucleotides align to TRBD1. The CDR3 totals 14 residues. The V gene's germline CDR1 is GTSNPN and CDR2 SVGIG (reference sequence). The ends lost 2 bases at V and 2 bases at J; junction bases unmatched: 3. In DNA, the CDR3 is TGTGCCTGGAGTCCGGGACAGGGGCCCTACGAGCAGTACTTC. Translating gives CAWSPGQGPYEQYF.

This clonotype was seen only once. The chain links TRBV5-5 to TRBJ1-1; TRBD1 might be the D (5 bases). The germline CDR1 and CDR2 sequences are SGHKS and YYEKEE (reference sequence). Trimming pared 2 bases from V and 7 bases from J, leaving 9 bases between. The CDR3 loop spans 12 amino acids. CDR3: CASSFSGVEAFF. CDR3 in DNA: TGTGCCAGCAGCTTTTCGGGGGTTGAAGCTTTCTTT.

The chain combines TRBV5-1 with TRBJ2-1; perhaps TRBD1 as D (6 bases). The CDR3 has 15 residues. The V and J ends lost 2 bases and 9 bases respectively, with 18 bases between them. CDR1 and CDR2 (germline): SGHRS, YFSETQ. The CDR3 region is CASSLGGETGGEQFF. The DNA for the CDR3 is TGCGCCAGCAGCTTAGGGGGAGAGACTGGAGGTGAGCAGTTCTTC.

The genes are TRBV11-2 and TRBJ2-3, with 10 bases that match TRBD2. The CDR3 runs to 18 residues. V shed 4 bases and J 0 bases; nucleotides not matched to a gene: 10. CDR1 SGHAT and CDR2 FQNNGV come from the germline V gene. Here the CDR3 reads CASSYHLWTSGSTDTQYF. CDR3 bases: TGTGCCAGCAGCTATCATTTGTGGACTAGCGGAAGCACAGATACGCAGTATTTT.

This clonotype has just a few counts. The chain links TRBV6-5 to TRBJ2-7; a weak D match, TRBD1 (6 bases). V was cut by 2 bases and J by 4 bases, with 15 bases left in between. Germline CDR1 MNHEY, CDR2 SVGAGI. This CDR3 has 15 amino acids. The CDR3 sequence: CASSYGQGIPYEQYF. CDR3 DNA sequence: TGTGCCAGCAGTTACGGGCAGGGGATACCTTACGAGCAGTACTTC.

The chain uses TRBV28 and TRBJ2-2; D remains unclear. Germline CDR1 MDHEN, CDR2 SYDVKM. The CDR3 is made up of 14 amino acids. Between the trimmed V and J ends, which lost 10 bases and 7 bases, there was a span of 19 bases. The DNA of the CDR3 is TGTGCCATTCAAAGCGAGCCGGGTGGCGGGGAGCTGTTTTTT. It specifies CAIQSEPGGGELFF.

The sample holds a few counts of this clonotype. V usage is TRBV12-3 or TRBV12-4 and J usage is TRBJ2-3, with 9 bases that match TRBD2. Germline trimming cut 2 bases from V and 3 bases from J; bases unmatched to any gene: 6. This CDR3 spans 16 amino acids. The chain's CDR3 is CASSLRGGRGTDTQYF. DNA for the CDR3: TGTGCCAGCAGTTTAAGGGGCGGGAGGGGAACAGATACGCAGTATTTT.

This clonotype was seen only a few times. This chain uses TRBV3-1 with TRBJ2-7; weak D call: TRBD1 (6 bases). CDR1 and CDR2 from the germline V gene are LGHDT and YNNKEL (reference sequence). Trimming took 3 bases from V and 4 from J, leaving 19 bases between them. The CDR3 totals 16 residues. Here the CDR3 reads CASSQAPRGSGYEQYF. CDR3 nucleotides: TGTGCCAGCAGCCAGGCCCCCAGGGGAAGTGGATACGAGCAGTACTTC.

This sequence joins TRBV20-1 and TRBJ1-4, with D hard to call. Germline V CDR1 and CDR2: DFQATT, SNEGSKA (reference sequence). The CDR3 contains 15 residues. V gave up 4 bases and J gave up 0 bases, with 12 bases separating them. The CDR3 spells CSATSGRTTNEKLFF. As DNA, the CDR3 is TGCAGTGCTACCTCTGGGAGAACAACTAATGAAAAACTGTTTTTT.

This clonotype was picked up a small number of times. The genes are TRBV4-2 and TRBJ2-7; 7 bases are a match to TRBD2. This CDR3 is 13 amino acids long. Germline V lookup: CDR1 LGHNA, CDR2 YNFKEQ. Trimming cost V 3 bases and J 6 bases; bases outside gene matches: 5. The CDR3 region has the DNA TGTGCCAGCAGCCATGGGGAGGGGAGCGAGCAGTACTTC. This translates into CASSHGEGSEQYF.

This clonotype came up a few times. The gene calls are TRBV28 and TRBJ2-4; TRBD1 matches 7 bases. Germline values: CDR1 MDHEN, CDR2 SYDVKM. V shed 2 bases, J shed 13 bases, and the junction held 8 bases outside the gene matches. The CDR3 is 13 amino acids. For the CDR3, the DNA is TGTGCCAGCAGTTTAATCGGACAGGACCAGCAGTACTTC. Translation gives CASSLIGQDQQYF.

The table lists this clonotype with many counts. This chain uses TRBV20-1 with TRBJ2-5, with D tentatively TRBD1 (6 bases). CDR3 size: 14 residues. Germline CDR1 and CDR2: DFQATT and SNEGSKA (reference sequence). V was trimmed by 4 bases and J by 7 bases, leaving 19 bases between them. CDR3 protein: CSAISQGPVGTQYF. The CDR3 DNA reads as TGCAGTGCTATATCACAGGGTCCCGTGGGGACCCAGTACTTC.

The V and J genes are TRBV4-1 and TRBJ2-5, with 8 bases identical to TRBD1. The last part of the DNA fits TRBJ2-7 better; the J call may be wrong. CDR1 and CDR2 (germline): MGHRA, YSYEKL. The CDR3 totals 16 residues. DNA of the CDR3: TGCGCCAGCAACAAGTTTTCCGGACAGGGTGTCTACGAGCAGTACTTC. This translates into CASNKFSGQGVYEQYF.

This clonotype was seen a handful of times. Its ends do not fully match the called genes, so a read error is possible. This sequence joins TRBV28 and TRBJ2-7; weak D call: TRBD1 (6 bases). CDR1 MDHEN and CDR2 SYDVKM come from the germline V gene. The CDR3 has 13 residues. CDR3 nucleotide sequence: TGTGCCAGCAGACAGGGCCCATCCTCCGAGCAGTACTTC. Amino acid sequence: CASRQGPSSEQYF.

Here the CDR3 reads CASSPTIRGSYNEQYF. CDR3 DNA sequence: TGCGCCAGCAGCCCCACGATCCGCGGCTCCTACAATGAGCAGTACTTC. The V and J genes are TRBV5-1 and TRBJ2-1; D ambiguous. TRBJ2-7 matches the DNA end more closely, so the J call is doubtful. Germline V CDR1 and CDR2: SGHRS, YFSETQ. The CDR3 extends over 16 amino acids.

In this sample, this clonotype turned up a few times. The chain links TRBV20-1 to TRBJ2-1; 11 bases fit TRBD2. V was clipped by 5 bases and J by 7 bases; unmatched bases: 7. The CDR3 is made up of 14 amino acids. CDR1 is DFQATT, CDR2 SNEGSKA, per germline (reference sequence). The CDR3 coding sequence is TGCAGTGCTCTCCCGGGACTAGCGGAGAATGAGCAGTTCTTC. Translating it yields CSALPGLAENEQFF.

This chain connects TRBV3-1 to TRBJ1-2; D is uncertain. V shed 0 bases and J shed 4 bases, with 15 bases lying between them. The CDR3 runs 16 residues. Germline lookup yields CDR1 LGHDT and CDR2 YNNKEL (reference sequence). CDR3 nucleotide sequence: TGTGCCAGCAGCCAAGATGTTCGGGTCTTAACCTATGGCTACACCTTC. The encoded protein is CASSQDVRVLTYGYTF.

The CDR3 nucleotides read TGCAGTGCTAGAGATCCGCCAGCGGGCTTTAAGGGTACGCAGTATTTT. As protein: CSARDPPAGFKGTQYF. This chain joins TRBV20-1 and TRBJ2-3; possible D gene TRBD2, 6 bases. The ends were cut back, 0 bases at V and 8 bases at J, with 21 bases in the middle. The length of the CDR3 is 16 residues. Per the germline V gene, CDR1 is DFQATT and CDR2 is SNEGSKA (reference sequence).

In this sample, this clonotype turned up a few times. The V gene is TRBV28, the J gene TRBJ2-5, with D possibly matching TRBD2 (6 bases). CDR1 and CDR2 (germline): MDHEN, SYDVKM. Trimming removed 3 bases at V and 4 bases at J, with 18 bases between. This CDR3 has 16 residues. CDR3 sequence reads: CASSLPGTSRGETQYF. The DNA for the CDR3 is TGTGCCAGCAGTTTGCCGGGGACTTCTAGGGGAGAGACCCAGTACTTC. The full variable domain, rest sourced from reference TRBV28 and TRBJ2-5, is DVKVTQSSRYLVKRTGEKVFLECVQDMDHENMFWYRQDPGLGLRLIYFSYDVKMKEKGDIPEGYSVSREKKERFSLILESASTNQTSMYLCASSLPGTSRGETQYFGPGTRLLVL.

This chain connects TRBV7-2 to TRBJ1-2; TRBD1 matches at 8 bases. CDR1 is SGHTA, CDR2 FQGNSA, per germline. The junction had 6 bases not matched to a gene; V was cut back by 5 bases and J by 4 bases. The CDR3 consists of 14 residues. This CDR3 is CASSPQGGGYGYTF. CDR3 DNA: TGTGCCAGCAGCCCACAGGGGGGTGGCTATGGCTACACCTTC. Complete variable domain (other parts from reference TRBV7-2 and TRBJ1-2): GAGVSQSPSNKVTEKGKDVELRCDPISGHTALYWYRQSLGQGLEFLIYFQGNSAPDKSGLPSDRFSAERTGGSVSTLTIQRTQQEDSAVYLCASSPQGGGYGYTFGSGTRLTVV.

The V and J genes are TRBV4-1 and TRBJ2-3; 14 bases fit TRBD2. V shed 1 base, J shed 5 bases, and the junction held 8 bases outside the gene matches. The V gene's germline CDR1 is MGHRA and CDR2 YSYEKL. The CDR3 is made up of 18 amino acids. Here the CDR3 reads CASSQVLTSGRGGDTQYF. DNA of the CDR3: TGCGCCAGCAGCCAAGTGTTGACTAGCGGGAGGGGTGGAGATACGCAGTATTTT.